Following are 4 T cell receptor beta chains from one sample sequenced in a study of T cells expressing NK-cell markers. One entry per CDR3 protein, without DNA, is what TCRdb gives after re-calling the 5' RACE reads. This table lists about 450,000 distinct CDR3 sequences. Sequencing was performed on blood T cells: a sorted CD56 or NKG2C T cell subset, CD4+ or CD8+ T cells, or bulk PBMC T cells (not recorded which). The receptors shown here come from a woman between 18 and 69 years old in good health.

The chain links TRBV20-1 to TRBJ2-7; TCRdb indicates TRBD2, and absent DNA this call remains unverified. CDR3 length: 13 residues. Germline lookup yields CDR1 DFQATT and CDR2 SNEGSKA (reference sequence). This chain's CDR3 is CSASQAGFDEQYF.

The chain carries TRBV29-1 and TRBJ1-1; with no DNA, the TCRdb D assignment of TRBD1 cannot be verified. The CDR3 has 16 amino acids. Germline V gene sequence: CDR1 SQVTM, CDR2 ANQGSEA. The CDR3 here is CSARGVGGYMNTEAFF.

The chain uses TRBV7-8 and TRBJ2-2. The CDR3 extends over 13 amino acids. Germline lookup yields CDR1 SGHVS and CDR2 FQNEAQ. The CDR3 reads CASSLALPGELFF.

The chain carries TRBV9 and TRBJ2-3; the D call from TCRdb, TRBD1, cannot be confirmed without DNA. Germline V gives CDR1 SGDLS, CDR2 YYNGEE. This CDR3 has 17 amino acids. Here the CDR3 reads CASSVAGAGAPADTQYF.